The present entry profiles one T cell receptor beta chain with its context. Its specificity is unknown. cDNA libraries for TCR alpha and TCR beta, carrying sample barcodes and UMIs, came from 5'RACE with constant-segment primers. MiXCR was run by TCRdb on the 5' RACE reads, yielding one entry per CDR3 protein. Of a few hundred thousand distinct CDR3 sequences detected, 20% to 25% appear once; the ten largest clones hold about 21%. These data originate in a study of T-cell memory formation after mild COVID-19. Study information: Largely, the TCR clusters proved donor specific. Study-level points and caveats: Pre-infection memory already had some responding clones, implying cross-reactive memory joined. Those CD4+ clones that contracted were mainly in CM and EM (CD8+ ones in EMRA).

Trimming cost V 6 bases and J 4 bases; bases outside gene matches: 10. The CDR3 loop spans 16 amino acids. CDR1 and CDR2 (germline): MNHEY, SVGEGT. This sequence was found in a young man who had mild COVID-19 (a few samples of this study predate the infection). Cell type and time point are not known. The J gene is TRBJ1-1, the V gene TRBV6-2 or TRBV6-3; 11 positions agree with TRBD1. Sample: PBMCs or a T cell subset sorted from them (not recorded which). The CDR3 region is CASSARDRGKGTEAFF. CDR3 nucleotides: TGTGCCAGCAGCGCCCGGGACAGGGGGAAGGGCACTGAAGCTTTCTTT.